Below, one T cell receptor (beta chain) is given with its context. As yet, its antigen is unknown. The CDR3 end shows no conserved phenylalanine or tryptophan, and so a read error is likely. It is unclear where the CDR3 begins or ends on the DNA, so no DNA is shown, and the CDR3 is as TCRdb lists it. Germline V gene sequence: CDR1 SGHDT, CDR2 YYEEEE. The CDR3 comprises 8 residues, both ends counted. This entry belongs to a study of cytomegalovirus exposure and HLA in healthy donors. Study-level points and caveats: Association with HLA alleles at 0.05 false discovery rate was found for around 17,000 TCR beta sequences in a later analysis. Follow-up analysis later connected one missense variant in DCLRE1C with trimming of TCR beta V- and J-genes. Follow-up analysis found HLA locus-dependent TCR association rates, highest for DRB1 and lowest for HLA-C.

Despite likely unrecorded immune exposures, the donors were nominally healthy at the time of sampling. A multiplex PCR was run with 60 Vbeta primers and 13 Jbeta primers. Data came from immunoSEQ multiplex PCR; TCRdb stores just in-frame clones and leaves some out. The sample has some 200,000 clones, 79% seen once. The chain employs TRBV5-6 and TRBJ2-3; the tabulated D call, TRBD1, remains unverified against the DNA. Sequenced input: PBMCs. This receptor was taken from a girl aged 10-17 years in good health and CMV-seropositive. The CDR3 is CASSLGQD.